Presented here are 13 T cell receptor beta chains from one specimen sequenced in a study of post-analysis software for immune sequencing data (dated by TCRdb to the mid-2010s). Broad study findings and their caveats: Significantly higher frequencies in patients than in controls were found for roughly 5 TRBV segments, including TRBV5-6, TRBV5-1 and TRBV20-1.

Receptor libraries were prepared by PCR. The sequencer listed for this sample is Illumina HiSeq 2500. To reduce PCR and sequencing biases, unique molecular identifiers were built into the TCR beta cDNA libraries. TCRdb cleaned the public reads at Q25 with fastp, built clones with MiXCR and kept in-frame beta chains. Entries that share a CDR3 protein sequence are merged under the most common genes and DNA. The sample table records around 710,000 distinct CDR3 sequences; 46% of these occur just once. 4.9% of the sample is in the top ten clones. No antigen has been assigned to these receptors. Source material: blood. The receptors were sampled from a girl aged 5 to 17 with multiple sclerosis.

The chain uses TRBV20-1 and TRBJ2-1; TRBD2 agrees at 14 bases. The CDR3 is made up of 14 amino acids. The germline gives CDR1 DFQATT, CDR2 SNEGSKA (reference sequence). The V segment lost 6 bases and the J segment 9 bases; nucleotides outside the gene matches: 7. The CDR3 coding sequence is TGCAGTGCCGCGACTAGCGGGAGGGAGATTGAGCAGTTCTTC. This translates into CSAATSGREIEQFF.

CDR3: CASSDRRERSYEQYF. CDR3 nucleotides: TGTGCCAGCAGTGATCGGCGGGAGCGCTCCTACGAGCAGTACTTC. This chain joins TRBV25-1 and TRBJ2-7, with 7 bases lining up with TRBD2. Germline lookup yields CDR1 MGHDK and CDR2 SYGVNS. The CDR3 is 15 residues long. With 3 bases clipped from V and 0 bases from J, the junction kept 5 bases outside the gene matches.

The chain links TRBV5-1 to TRBJ1-2; tentative D call: TRBD1 (6 bases). V was pared by 1 base and J by 4 bases, with 14 bases between. The CDR3 is made up of 15 amino acids. The germline CDR1 and CDR2 sequences are SGHRS and YFSETQ. The CDR3 region is CASSLNSGDTYGYTF. The CDR3 DNA follows: TGCGCCAGCAGCTTGAATTCAGGGGACACCTATGGCTACACCTTC.

V gene TRBV10-3 combines with J gene TRBJ2-7; 7 bases are shared with TRBD1. The trim removed 6 bases at V and 3 bases at J, leaving 8 bases unmatched. The germline gives CDR1 ENHRY, CDR2 SYGVKD. This CDR3 is 14 amino acids long. This chain's CDR3 is CAIRPGTDNYEQYF. CDR3 coding DNA: TGTGCCATCAGACCCGGGACAGATAACTACGAGCAGTACTTC.

V and J are TRBV2 and TRBJ2-1; D may correspond to TRBD1 or TRBD2 (6 bases each). CDR3 length: 13 amino acids. Germline V gives CDR1 SNHLY, CDR2 FYNNEI. The V end was cut by 9 bases, the J end by 3 bases, with 12 bases between. This CDR3 reads CASGGPIYNEQFF. The CDR3 DNA is TGTGCCAGTGGGGGGCCCATCTACAATGAGCAGTTCTTC.

The chain is built from TRBV7-9 and TRBJ1-2; a possible D gene is TRBD1 (5 bases). Trimming took 6 bases from V and 5 from J, leaving 13 bases between them. Germline lookup yields CDR1 SEHNR and CDR2 FQNEAQ (reference sequence). The CDR3 covers 13 residues. The CDR3 coding sequence is TGTGCCAGCAGTACGGCCCAGGGTTATGGCTACACCTTC. Amino acid sequence: CASSTAQGYGYTF. Full variable domain (remainder filled in from reference TRBV7-9 and TRBJ1-2): DTGVSQNPRHKITKRGQNVTFRCDPISEHNRLYWYRQTLGQGPEFLTYFQNEAQLEKSRLLSDRFSAERPKGSFSTLEIQRTEQGDSAMYLCASSTAQGYGYTFGSGTRLTVV.

The DNA of the CDR3 is TGTGCCAGCAACGTCGTGACTAGCAGGAGAGAGACCCAGTACTTC. Translating gives CASNVVTSRRETQYF. The V gene is TRBV28, the J gene TRBJ2-5, with 7 bases aligning to TRBD2. V dropped 7 bases and J dropped 4; count of bases not matched to a gene: 12. The CDR3 loop spans 15 amino acids. Germline CDR1 is MDHEN and CDR2 is SYDVKM.

The chain links TRBV6-2 or TRBV6-3 to TRBJ2-1, with 8 bases identical to TRBD2. Germline trimming cut 2 bases from V and 10 bases from J; bases unmatched to any gene: 4. This CDR3 spans 13 amino acids. Germline V gives CDR1 MNHEY, CDR2 SVGEGT. CDR3 amino acids: CASSYAGGGEQFF. CDR3 bases: TGTGCCAGCAGTTACGCGGGAGGAGGGGAGCAGTTCTTC.

This chain connects TRBV11-2 to TRBJ2-6; 11 nucleotides agree with TRBD1. Germline values: CDR1 SGHAT, CDR2 FQNNGV. V lost 1 base, J lost 1 base, and 12 bases stayed unmatched. The CDR3 has 21 residues. The CDR3 protein is CASSLGTGGVDLTSGANVLTF. As DNA, the CDR3 is TGTGCCAGCAGCTTAGGGACAGGGGGCGTAGATCTGACGTCTGGGGCCAACGTCCTGACTTTC.

This clonotype has just a few counts. This chain links TRBV6-5 with TRBJ2-1, with D possibly being TRBD1 (5 bases). V was clipped by 7 bases and J by 4 bases, with 17 bases between them. Germline CDR1 MNHEY, CDR2 SVGAGI. The CDR3 spans 15 residues. The CDR3 here is CASKGLGPGYNEQFF. DNA of the CDR3: TGTGCCAGCAAGGGGCTAGGTCCTGGATACAATGAGCAGTTCTTC.

The rearrangement uses TRBV6-5 and TRBJ2-5; TRBD2 matches at 9 bases. With V trimmed by 0 bases and J by 6 bases, 5 bases remained unmatched. The germline CDR1 and CDR2 sequences are MNHEY and SVGAGI. This CDR3 region has 15 residues. CDR3 DNA sequence: TGTGCCAGCAGTTACTCGAGCGGGAGGTTACAGACCCAGTACTTC. Protein: CASSYSSGRLQTQYF.

The DNA of the CDR3 is TGTGCCAGCAGCTCTTACAACGGACTAGCGGAGCAGTTCTTC. This translates into CASSSYNGLAEQFF. The genes are TRBV11-3 and TRBJ2-1; 9 nucleotides match TRBD2. The CDR3 extends over 14 amino acids. From germline, CDR1 is SGHNT and CDR2 YENEEA. The V and J ends lost 4 bases and 10 bases, in that order; junction bases with no gene match: 8.

The V call is TRBV7-2, the J call TRBJ2-7; 9 positions agree with TRBD1. The CDR3 is 15 amino acids. Germline V CDR1 and CDR2: SGHTA, FQGNSA. The trim removed 0 bases at V and 5 bases at J, leaving 5 bases unmatched. CDR3 sequence (DNA): TGTGCCAGCAGCTTAGCGGGGACAGGGCCCGACGAGCAGTACTTC. Amino acid sequence: CASSLAGTGPDEQYF.